This record concerns one T cell receptor beta chain sequence. Its recognized antigen is unknown. Base qualities were left out, and no much larger clone turns up one base away. The immunoSEQ Assay was used to sequence TCRbeta CDR3 regions. After extraction, genomic DNA underwent amplification by bias-controlled multiplex PCR, followed by high-throughput sequencing. The paper's data handling went like this. Collapsing and filtering of sequences were performed to quantify the absolute abundance of each unique TCRbeta CDR3 region. T cell fraction was estimated by normalizing TCRbeta template counts to usable DNA, with usable DNA measured through amplification of reference genes found in all nucleated cells. Repertoire TCRs were annotated as SARS-CoV-2-specific by exact matching of V gene, CDR3 amino acid sequence and J gene to a known reactive TCR set. MIRA supplied the reference SARS-CoV-2 TCR set, which was filtered for enrichment in COVID-19-positive ImmuneCODE repertoires so that public or cross-reactive TCRs were removed. Drawing on the MIRA antigens, annotated TCRs were analysed further at the level of specific ORF or position within ORF. Breadth was defined as annotated unique rearrangements over total unique productive rearrangements; depth was the summed frequency of those rearrangements. Two-sided Wilcoxon rank-sum tests were used to compare TCR breadth between groups. TCRdb provides this immuneACCESS table in a form limited to in-frame rearrangements. Some clones are lacking; in checked studies, under half of them reflect an unresolved V gene, and why the rest are absent is not known. Clonal size and the V and J genes are those of that table, whereas D and trimming came from the DNA. This sample lists roughly 350,000 clones; approximately 86% were detected once. Roughly a tenth of the sample belongs to the ten largest clones.

The source of the sample is a study of Ad26.COV2.S vaccination and SARS-CoV-2 variants (dated by TCRdb to the early 2020s). For the study in its entirety: Vaccine-arm donors came from COV1001, a multicentre, randomized, double-blind, placebo-controlled phase I-IIa trial of Ad26.COV2.S in healthy adults. Ad26.COV2.S was given intramuscularly at 5x10^10 or 1x10^11 viral particles, as a single shot or as two shots 56 days apart. The specificity and breadth of SARS-CoV-2-reactive T cell receptors after Ad26.COV2.S vaccination were assessed by TCRbeta repertoire sequencing. A total of 32 samples were included in the TCR-sequenced set, comprising some 20 Ad26.COV2.S vaccine recipients, 5 placebo recipients and 8 SARS-CoV-2 convalescent individuals. Trial participants were randomized into five groups of five, in which low-dose or high-dose Ad26.COV2.S was given once or twice, or placebo was given on both occasions. Throughout the experiments and outcome assessment, investigators stayed blinded to trial group allocation.

The full study reports these points: Comparing responses between vaccine doses or regimens was not something the study was powered to do. Higher spike-specific TCR breadth was observed in Ad26.COV2.S recipients than in placebo recipients (P = 0.0014). Vaccine and placebo recipients had comparable non-spike TCR breadth, which fits with the vaccine containing only spike. According to the authors, total T cell responses may have been underestimated by the TCR breadth and depth analyses. After vaccination, spike-specific CD8+ and CD4+ T cell responses were reported to show substantial breadth.

The germline V gene provides CDR1 SGHTA and CDR2 FQGNSA. The CDR3 covers 15 residues, taking in both the cysteine and the phenylalanine. Only the CDR3 DNA stays, 45 bases, in frame from base 1. V is reduced by 4 bases and J by 1 base, leaving a spacing of 11 bases between them. The sample's treatment or condition label, in plain terms: around 19 received Ad26.COV2.S at low or high dose, single or two shots; roughly five received placebo; per-sample allocation not given. Repertoires of vaccine and placebo recipients were sequenced from samples taken on day 63 after the first injection. In Cohort 1b, 25 adults aged 18-55 years were enrolled at a single site in Boston, USA, between 29 July and 7 August 2020. As a vaccine, Ad26.COV2.S was a replication-incompetent adenovirus type 26 vector that expressed a prefusion-stabilized SARS-CoV-2 spike protein derived from the original Wuhan strain.

This TCR came from a person aged 18 to 59 who received the Ad26.COV2.S COVID-19 vaccine or a placebo. Source: peripheral blood, taken in a trial of Ad26.COV2.S vaccine versus placebo. The rearranged segments are TRBV7-2 and TRBJ2-1; TRBD1 could be the D gene, as 6 bases match. The sequenced DNA: TGTGCCAGCAGCTCCGGGACACCATCCTACAATGAGCAGTTCTTC. The encoded protein is CASSSGTPSYNEQFF.